The next 30 T cell receptor beta chains were all read from a single sample in a study of T cell responses to AZD1222 COVID-19 vaccine. The data were produced by immunoSEQ multiplex PCR, yet TCRdb's version contains in-frame clones alone and is incomplete. The top ten clones hold approximately 7.9% of a sample with 95,000 to 150,000 clones, roughly 90% of them seen once. This specimen consisted of peripheral blood, obtained 28 days after the second AZD1222 dose. These receptor sequences come from an adult who received the AZD1222 COVID-19 vaccine.

In this sample, this clone turned up once. This sequence joins TRBV2 and TRBJ1-1; 7 nucleotides agree with TRBD1. The CDR3 extends over 16 amino acids. V dropped 4 bases and J dropped 1; count of bases not matched to a gene: 9. Germline V CDR1 and CDR2: SNHLY, FYNNEI. The CDR3 is CASSGSDRVGNTEAFF. The CDR3, as DNA: TGTGCCAGCAGTGGGTCCGACAGGGTTGGGAACACTGAAGCTTTCTTT.

CDR3: CASSYSNTRANYGYTF. The CDR3 DNA is TGTGCCAGCAGTTACTCGAATACGCGGGCTAACTATGGCTACACCTTC. The rearrangement joins TRBV6-5 to TRBJ1-2; D gene uncertain. This CDR3 has 16 residues. The V gene's germline CDR1 is MNHEY and CDR2 SVGAGI. Trimming stripped 0 bases from V and 0 bases from J, with 11 bases between.

The J gene is TRBJ1-1, the V gene TRBV18; the D gene is possibly TRBD1 (5 bases). This CDR3 comprises 15 residues. The germline gives CDR1 KGHSH, CDR2 LQKENI. V lost 3 bases to trimming and J lost 2 bases, with 13 bases between them. In DNA form, the CDR3 reads TGTGCCAGCTCACCGACTACCGGGGGTAACACTGAAGCTTTCTTT. Translated, it gives CASSPTTGGNTEAFF.

Worth noting for this clone: The same CDR3 is also encoded by other DNA sequences in this sample. The V gene is TRBV6-1, the J gene TRBJ1-2; 7 positions match TRBD1. Germline trimming cut 0 bases from V and 2 bases from J; bases unmatched to any gene: 0. Germline V lookup: CDR1 MNHNS, CDR2 SASEGT. The CDR3 is made up of 14 amino acids. CDR3 in DNA: TGTGCCAGCAGTGAAGCCAGGGGGAACTATGGCTACACCTTC. Translation gives CASSEARGNYGYTF.

This chain links TRBV18 with TRBJ1-2; TRBD1 might be the D (6 bases). The CDR3 length is 15 residues. Germline assignment: CDR1 KGHSH and CDR2 LQKENI. V was pared by 6 bases and J by 5 bases, with 19 bases between. CDR3 sequence reads: CASSPDQGLGYGYTF. The CDR3 nucleotides read TGTGCCAGCTCCCCAGACCAGGGGTTGGGATATGGCTACACCTTC.

This chain uses TRBV14 with TRBJ1-2; 8 nucleotides align to TRBD1. Germline V gene lookup returns CDR1 SGHDN and CDR2 FVKESK. The CDR3 sequence is 14 residues long. Trimming removed 4 bases from V and 8 bases from J; junction bases left unmatched: 9. The CDR3 is CASSRKQGVGGYTF. In DNA form, the CDR3 reads TGTGCCAGCAGCCGAAAACAGGGGGTGGGCGGCTACACCTTC.

The chain couples TRBV3-1 (or the pseudogene TRBV3-2) to TRBJ1-3, with D possibly being TRBD1 (5 bases). V was cut by 6 bases and J by 8 bases, with 11 bases left in between. The germline CDR1 and CDR2 sequences are LGHDT and YNNKEL (reference sequence). The length of the CDR3 is 12 residues. The CDR3 spells CASRGVGDTIYF. In DNA, the CDR3 is TGTGCCAGCAGGGGGGTTGGCGACACCATATATTTT.

This chain uses TRBV7-8 with TRBJ2-1; no reliable D call. This CDR3 region has 12 residues. Trimming shortened V by 5 bases and J by 8 bases, and 10 bases separated the two germline ends. CDR1 SGHVS and CDR2 FQNEAQ come from the germline V gene. The CDR3 protein is CASSPESDEQFF. The CDR3 nucleotides are TGTGCCAGCAGCCCAGAATCCGATGAGCAGTTCTTC.

This clone was seen only once. The V gene is TRBV5-8, the J gene TRBJ1-4; no definite D call. CDR1 and CDR2 (germline): SGHTS, YDEGEE. V was cut by 0 bases and J by 2 bases, with 8 bases left in between. CDR3 length equals 15 residues. The chain's CDR3 is CASSLGWQTNEKLFF. Written as DNA, the CDR3 is TGTGCCAGCAGCTTGGGATGGCAGACTAATGAAAAACTGTTTTTT.

This clone showed up just once. The chain combines TRBV19 with TRBJ2-3; TRBD2 matches at 8 bases. With 3 bases clipped from V and 11 bases from J, the junction kept 7 bases outside the gene matches. CDR1 and CDR2 from the germline V gene are LNHDA and SQIVND (reference sequence). This CDR3 is 13 amino acids long. The CDR3 loop is CASSMPGGRVQYF. CDR3 in DNA: TGTGCCAGTAGTATGCCGGGGGGGAGAGTGCAGTATTTT.

The CDR3 loop reads CASNAPKGAGNQPQHF. The CDR3, as DNA: TGTGCCAGCAATGCTCCAAAGGGGGCGGGCAATCAGCCCCAGCATTTT. This chain links TRBV6-6 with TRBJ1-5, with 7 bases fitting TRBD1. The J segment lost 2 bases and the V segment lost 7 bases, leaving 11 bases of the junction unmatched. This CDR3 is built from 16 residues. From germline, CDR1 is MNHNY and CDR2 SVGAGI (reference sequence).

The chain combines TRBV10-3 with TRBJ2-5; 7 bases agree with TRBD1. V dropped 3 bases and J dropped 5; count of bases not matched to a gene: 12. Per germline, CDR1 ENHRY and CDR2 SYGVKD. The CDR3 extends over 16 amino acids. The chain's CDR3 is CAISEGGRGAGETQYF. The DNA for the CDR3 is TGTGCCATCAGTGAAGGGGGCAGGGGCGCCGGGGAGACCCAGTACTTC.

The gene calls are TRBV7-7 and TRBJ1-1; TRBD1 is a possible D gene (6 bases). CDR1 and CDR2 (germline): SSHAT, FNYEAQ (reference sequence). The CDR3 length is 13 residues. The CDR3 loop reads CASARQENTEAFF. CDR3 coding DNA: TGTGCTAGCGCCCGACAGGAGAACACTGAAGCTTTCTTT.

The V gene is TRBV2, the J gene TRBJ2-2; D might be TRBD1 (6 bases). The CDR3 length is 16 residues. Per germline, CDR1 SNHLY and CDR2 FYNNEI. V dropped 0 bases and J dropped 5 bases, with 13 bases sitting between them. The CDR3 DNA sequence: TGTGCCAGCAGTGAAGCTGACAACAGGGCAACCGGGGAGCTGTTTTTT. It specifies CASSEADNRATGELFF.

The V call is TRBV7-8, the J call TRBJ1-4; TRBD1 is a possible D gene (5 bases). The CDR3 sequence is 14 residues long. Per the germline V gene, CDR1 is SGHVS and CDR2 is FQNEAQ. The germline V and J ends were trimmed by 3 bases and 5 bases, with 10 bases remaining between them. The DNA for the CDR3 is TGTGCCAGCAGCTTGGCAGGGAGAAATGAAAAACTGTTTTTT. This sequence encodes CASSLAGRNEKLFF. The full variable domain, in which reference TRBV7-8 and TRBJ1-4 provide the parts outside the CDR3, is GAGVSQSPRYKVAKRGQDVALRCDPISGHVSLFWYQQALGQGPEFLTYFQNEAQLDKSGLPSDRFFAERPEGSVSTLKIQRTQQEDSAVYLCASSLAGRNEKLFFGSGTQLSVL.

The chain joins TRBV6-5 to TRBJ1-2; 10 bases agree with TRBD1. Germline V CDR1 and CDR2: MNHEY, SVGAGI. V gave up 6 bases and J gave up 4 bases; unmatched junction bases: 8. This CDR3 contains 15 residues. The CDR3 reads CASRVRQGAVYGYTF. CDR3 nucleotides: TGTGCCAGCAGGGTCAGACAGGGGGCAGTCTATGGCTACACCTTC.

CDR3 nucleotide sequence: TGTGCCAGCAGCTTAGCGTCTGACAGGATAGCGAACACCGGGGAGCTGTTTTTT. Translating it yields CASSLASDRIANTGELFF. The V call is TRBV7-9, the J call TRBJ2-2; weak D call: TRBD1 (6 bases). Germline V CDR1 and CDR2: SEHNR, FQNEAQ (reference sequence). With 0 bases removed from V and 0 bases from J, the gap between germline ends came to 14 bases. The CDR3 is 18 residues long.

The rearrangement uses TRBV7-2 and TRBJ1-1, with D hard to call. The CDR3 has 15 amino acids. The V end lost 5 bases, the J end lost 0 bases, and 13 bases lay between the germline ends. The germline V gene encodes CDR1 SGHTA and CDR2 FQGNSA. Here the CDR3 DNA reads TGTGCCAGCAGCCCTTCTAGGGCCATGAACACTGAAGCTTTCTTT. As protein: CASSPSRAMNTEAFF.

The rearrangement uses TRBV10-1 and TRBJ2-7, with TRBD1 matching 7 bases. Trimming cost V 7 bases and J 3 bases; bases outside gene matches: 15. The CDR3 sequence is 16 residues long. Germline values: CDR1 WNHNN, CDR2 SYGVQD (reference sequence). CDR3 sequence: CASTEGRGPGIYEQYF. The DNA of the CDR3 is TGCGCCAGCACCGAAGGTAGGGGGCCAGGCATCTACGAGCAGTACTTC.

The genes are TRBV7-8 and TRBJ1-4; TRBD1 is a possible D gene (6 bases). Germline loops: CDR1 SGHVS, CDR2 FQNEAQ. V lost 2 bases and J lost 4, with 11 bases in between. The CDR3 loop spans 15 amino acids. Here the CDR3 DNA reads TGTGCCAGCAGCTTAAGCGGACAGATTAATGAAAAACTGTTTTTT. Encoded protein: CASSLSGQINEKLFF.

V gene TRBV6-5 combines with J gene TRBJ1-5, with D possibly being TRBD1 (5 bases). The germline V and J ends were trimmed by 6 bases and 0 bases, with 12 bases remaining between them. This CDR3 comprises 15 residues. Per germline, CDR1 MNHEY and CDR2 SVGAGI. CDR3 region: CASRRQTYSNQPQHF. The CDR3 DNA follows: TGTGCCAGCAGGCGACAGACTTATAGCAATCAGCCCCAGCATTTT.

The gene calls are TRBV12-3 or TRBV12-4 and TRBJ2-7, with D hard to call. The CDR3 has 13 amino acids. Trimming shortened V by 3 bases and J by 5 bases, and 11 bases separated the two germline ends. The CDR3 loop reads CASSFSKNDEQYF. The CDR3 DNA reads as TGTGCCAGCAGTTTTTCGAAAAACGACGAGCAGTACTTC.

The J gene is TRBJ2-7, the V gene TRBV6-2 or TRBV6-3; TRBD2 might be the D (6 bases). The CDR3 runs 16 residues. V was cut by 0 bases and J by 5 bases, with 17 bases left in between. CDR1 and CDR2 (germline): MNHEY, SVGEGT. The CDR3: CASSYSRDSPFHEQYF. DNA of the CDR3: TGTGCCAGCAGTTACTCGCGGGACTCCCCTTTCCACGAGCAGTACTTC.

The chain links TRBV10-3 to TRBJ2-3, with 7 nucleotides matching TRBD2. This CDR3 is 14 amino acids long. Germline V gene lookup returns CDR1 ENHRY and CDR2 SYGVKD. V was clipped by 4 bases and J by 3 bases; unmatched bases: 4. The CDR3 DNA sequence: TGTGCCATCAGTGCGGGGGGATCTACAGATACGCAGTATTTT. It codes for CAISAGGSTDTQYF.

The genes are TRBV5-8 and TRBJ2-3, with D hard to call. Trimming cost V 3 bases and J 6 bases, with 14 bases left between them. This CDR3 contains 14 residues. CDR1 is SGHTS and CDR2 is YDEGEE in the germline V gene. In nucleotides, the CDR3 is TGTGCCAGCAGCTCCTCCCCTCTCGGCGATACGCAGTATTTT. It codes for CASSSSPLGDTQYF.

The chain combines TRBV7-9 with TRBJ1-1; D gene unclear. V lost 1 base and J lost 6, with 12 bases in between. This CDR3 comprises 14 residues. Germline V gene sequence: CDR1 SEHNR, CDR2 FQNEAQ (reference sequence). The CDR3 nucleotides are TGTGCCAGCAGCTTAGAGTCAGGATGGTCTGAAGCTTTCTTT. Its protein product is CASSLESGWSEAFF.

Comments on this clone: In the same sample, other DNA sequences code for this CDR3. The J gene is TRBJ1-2, the V gene TRBV28; D might be TRBD1 (6 bases). CDR1 is MDHEN and CDR2 is SYDVKM in the germline V gene. V lost 5 bases and J lost 6, with 10 bases in between. The CDR3 loop spans 12 amino acids. For the CDR3, the DNA is TGTGCCAGCAGTCTCAGACAGGATGGCTACACCTTC. As protein: CASSLRQDGYTF.

This chain joins TRBV7-2 and TRBJ2-1, with TRBD2 matching 8 bases. After removal of 2 bases from V and 7 bases from J, the junction contained 19 bases not matched to a gene. CDR3 length equals 19 residues. Germline assignment: CDR1 SGHTA and CDR2 FQGNSA. CDR3 protein: CASSLPLGAGEGSGNEQFF. Written as DNA, the CDR3 is TGTGCCAGCAGCTTACCACTAGGAGCGGGGGAGGGGTCTGGAAATGAGCAGTTCTTC.

The chain links TRBV28 to TRBJ2-7; D not resolved. CDR1 is MDHEN and CDR2 is SYDVKM in the germline V gene. CDR3 length: 13 residues. V was cut by 3 bases and J by 3 bases, with 9 bases left in between. The CDR3 nucleotides read TGTGCCAGCAGTTTCCCGGGCATCTACGAGCAGTACTTC. It translates to CASSFPGIYEQYF.

The chain recombines TRBV12-3 or TRBV12-4 with TRBJ2-1; maybe TRBD1 (5 bases). The CDR3 sequence is 11 residues long. Trimming shortened V by 6 bases and J by 12 bases, and 12 bases separated the two germline ends. The CDR3 region is CASSLDSRQFF. The CDR3 DNA sequence: TGTGCCAGCAGCCTTGACAGTCGGCAGTTCTTC.